A selection of T cell receptor beta chains follows, all from one sample in a study of T cells in Graves' hyperthyroidism and ophthalmopathy. TCRdb used MiXCR to reprocess the multiplex PCR reads, holding one entry per CDR3 protein. The table includes over 550,000 distinct CDR3 sequences, around 15% detected once. The sequenced sample was blood. The receptors shown here come from a woman between 18 and 29 years old with Graves' hyperthyroidism. Each CDR3 is given with its conserved first and last residue. D genes are given only for firm matches. Not all rows give a size; the values are once, few, many and, for expanded clones, a class.

clone size: -; V gene: TRBV6-2/TRBV6-3; CDR3 length: 14; J gene: TRBJ1-4; D gene: TRBD1; CDR3 DNA: TGTGCCAGCAGTTTACCGGGACAGGCCGAAAAACTGTTTTTT; CDR3 protein: CASSLPGQAEKLFF
clone size: -; V gene: TRBV19; CDR3 length: 15; J gene: TRBJ2-7; D gene: -; CDR3 DNA: TGTGCCAGTAGTATAGCTGGGGGCTACTCCTACGAGCAGTACTTC; CDR3 protein: CASSIAGGYSYEQYF
clone size: many; V gene: TRBV6-4; CDR3 length: 14; J gene: TRBJ1-2; D gene: -; CDR3 DNA: TGTGCCAGCAGTGACTCCGGGGAAGGGGATGGCTACACCTTC; CDR3 protein: CASSDSGEGDGYTF
clone size: -; V gene: TRBV20-1; CDR3 length: 14; J gene: TRBJ1-6; D gene: -; CDR3 DNA: TGCAGTGCTAGAGGGCCCCAGGGCGGTTCACCCCTCCACTTT; CDR3 protein: CSARGPQGGSPLHF
clone size: -; V gene: TRBV30; CDR3 length: 17; J gene: TRBJ1-2; D gene: TRBD1; CDR3 DNA: TGTGCCTGGAGTCCCCCCGGCGGGACAGGGGGTAACTATGGCTACACCTTC; CDR3 protein: CAWSPPGGTGGNYGYTF
clone size: few; V gene: TRBV20-1; CDR3 length: 16; J gene: TRBJ2-7; D gene: TRBD1; CDR3 DNA: TGCAGTGCTAGAGATCGGAGCTCCGGGACAGGCTACAAGCAGTACTTC; CDR3 protein: CSARDRSSGTGYKQYF
clone size: few; V gene: TRBV29-1; CDR3 length: 13; J gene: TRBJ2-7; D gene: -; CDR3 DNA: TGCAGCGTTGAATTTGTTCAGGGACGCGAGCAGTACTTC; CDR3 protein: CSVEFVQGREQYF
clone size: once; V gene: TRBV20-1; CDR3 length: 12; J gene: TRBJ2-7; D gene: -; CDR3 DNA: TGCAGTGCTAAGGACGGCTCCTACGAGCAGTACTTC; CDR3 protein: CSAKDGSYEQYF
clone size: -; V gene: TRBV28; CDR3 length: 13; J gene: TRBJ2-2; D gene: -; CDR3 DNA: TGTGCCAGCAGTTTGTCCGGGTCCGGGGAGCTGTTTTTT; CDR3 protein: CASSLSGSGELFF
clone size: few; V gene: TRBV4-3; CDR3 length: 17; J gene: TRBJ2-3; D gene: TRBD2; CDR3 DNA: TGCGCCAGCAGCCAAGATCTGCGGGGGGCTAGCACAGATACGCAGTATTTT; CDR3 protein: CASSQDLRGASTDTQYF
clone size: -; V gene: TRBV7-9; CDR3 length: 15; J gene: TRBJ2-1; D gene: TRBD1; CDR3 DNA: TGTGCCAGCAGTCCCGGGACAGGGGTATACAATGAGCAGTTCTTC; CDR3 protein: CASSPGTGVYNEQFF
clone size: many; V gene: TRBV30; CDR3 length: 16; J gene: TRBJ1-4; D gene: -; CDR3 DNA: TGTGCCTGGAGTGTCCGGTGGGGTAGGGTTGATGAAAAACTGTTTTTT; CDR3 protein: CAWSVRWGRVDEKLFF
clone size: many; V gene: TRBV28; CDR3 length: 16; J gene: TRBJ1-5; D gene: -; CDR3 DNA: TGTGCCAGCAGTTTTTTAGGGAAAGTGTCAAATCAGCCCCAGCATTTT; CDR3 protein: CASSFLGKVSNQPQHF
clone size: many; V gene: TRBV6-1; CDR3 length: 19; J gene: TRBJ2-7; D gene: TRBD2; CDR3 DNA: TGTGCCAGCAGTAGCCTGGGACTAGCGGGCCACCTCAGCTCCTACGAGCAGTACTTC; CDR3 protein: CASSSLGLAGHLSSYEQYF
clone size: -; V gene: TRBV4-1; CDR3 length: 16; J gene: TRBJ2-7; D gene: TRBD2; CDR3 DNA: TGCGCCAGCAGCCAGCTGGGGGGAGGGAGTCAAGTCGAGCAGTACTTC; CDR3 protein: CASSQLGGGSQVEQYF
clone size: many; V gene: TRBV2; CDR3 length: 16; J gene: TRBJ2-2; D gene: -; CDR3 DNA: TGTGCCAGCAGGCTGTGGGGGCGTAGTAACACCGGGGAGCTGTTTTTT; CDR3 protein: CASRLWGRSNTGELFF
clone size: few; V gene: TRBV2; CDR3 length: 16; J gene: TRBJ2-2; D gene: TRBD1; CDR3 DNA: TGTGCCAGCAGTGAACGACAGGGGGTTTCCACCGGGGAGCTGTTTTTT; CDR3 protein: CASSERQGVSTGELFF
clone size: few; V gene: TRBV3-1; CDR3 length: 15; J gene: TRBJ2-5; D gene: -; CDR3 DNA: TGTGCCAGCAGCTTTGGGGCAGGGGCCTCAGAGACCCAGTACTTC; CDR3 protein: CASSFGAGASETQYF
clone size: -; V gene: TRBV7-9; CDR3 length: 13; J gene: TRBJ2-7; D gene: -; CDR3 DNA: TGTGCCAGCAGCTTACGGACCGCCTACGAGCAGTACTTC; CDR3 protein: CASSLRTAYEQYF
clone size: -; V gene: TRBV6-2/TRBV6-3; CDR3 length: 13; J gene: TRBJ1-3; D gene: -; CDR3 DNA: TGTGCCAGCAGCGGACAGCCCGGAAACACCATATATTTT; CDR3 protein: CASSGQPGNTIYF
clone size: few; V gene: TRBV6-2/TRBV6-3; CDR3 length: 14; J gene: TRBJ1-6; D gene: -; CDR3 DNA: TGTGCCAGCAGGGGGACATTCTATAATTCACCCCTCCACTTT; CDR3 protein: CASRGTFYNSPLHF
clone size: many; V gene: TRBV28; CDR3 length: 13; J gene: TRBJ2-5; D gene: TRBD1; CDR3 DNA: TGTGCCAGCAGTTTAGAGGGGGCGCAGACCCAGTACTTC; CDR3 protein: CASSLEGAQTQYF
clone size: -; V gene: TRBV12-3/TRBV12-4; CDR3 length: 14; J gene: TRBJ1-5; D gene: -; CDR3 DNA: TGTGCCAGCAGTTTCGGCCAGACGAAGGGGCCCCAGCATTTT; CDR3 protein: CASSFGQTKGPQHF
clone size: -; V gene: TRBV14; CDR3 length: 15; J gene: TRBJ2-5; D gene: -; CDR3 DNA: TGTGCCAGCAGCCAAGAAGCAGGGCGGACAGAGACCCAGTACTTC; CDR3 protein: CASSQEAGRTETQYF
clone size: few; V gene: TRBV11-2; CDR3 length: 17; J gene: TRBJ1-6; D gene: TRBD1; CDR3 DNA: TGTGCCAGCAGCCCAAGGACAGGGGGCTCCTATAATTCACCCCTCCACTTT; CDR3 protein: CASSPRTGGSYNSPLHF
clone size: few; V gene: TRBV20-1; CDR3 length: 11; J gene: TRBJ2-1; D gene: -; CDR3 DNA: TGCACTATAGACAGCTACAATGAGCAGTTCTTC; CDR3 protein: CTIDSYNEQFF
clone size: many; V gene: TRBV7-2; CDR3 length: 13; J gene: TRBJ1-1; D gene: -; CDR3 DNA: TGTGCCAGCAGCTCCCCAGGGAGGCCTGAAGCTTTCTTT; CDR3 protein: CASSSPGRPEAFF
clone size: many; V gene: TRBV5-6; CDR3 length: 15; J gene: TRBJ1-2; D gene: -; CDR3 DNA: TGTGCCAGCAGCTTCGAGGTGGACTCTCGCTATGGCTACACCTTC; CDR3 protein: CASSFEVDSRYGYTF
clone size: few; V gene: TRBV19; CDR3 length: 14; J gene: TRBJ1-2; D gene: TRBD1; CDR3 DNA: TGTGCCAGTAGTATAGGAGGACAGGGGAATGGCTACACCTTC; CDR3 protein: CASSIGGQGNGYTF
clone size: few; V gene: TRBV6-4; CDR3 length: 12; J gene: TRBJ2-5; D gene: -; CDR3 DNA: TGTGCCAGCAATTTCCGCCAAGAGACCCAGTACTTC; CDR3 protein: CASNFRQETQYF
clone size: -; V gene: TRBV3-1; CDR3 length: 14; J gene: TRBJ2-7; D gene: -; CDR3 DNA: TGTGCCAGCAGCCAAAGAGAGACAGTCTACGAGCAGTACTTC; CDR3 protein: CASSQRETVYEQYF
clone size: few; V gene: TRBV6-2/TRBV6-3; CDR3 length: 17; J gene: TRBJ2-7; D gene: TRBD1; CDR3 DNA: TGTGCCAGCAGTCCCGGGACAGGGCTATTTCGAGCCTACGAGCAGTACTTC; CDR3 protein: CASSPGTGLFRAYEQYF
clone size: -; V gene: TRBV24-1; CDR3 length: 16; J gene: TRBJ2-2; D gene: TRBD1; CDR3 DNA: TGTGCCACCAGTGATCCGACAGGGGGAGAAGCCGGGGAGCTGTTTTTT; CDR3 protein: CATSDPTGGEAGELFF
clone size: many; V gene: TRBV6-2/TRBV6-3; CDR3 length: 11; J gene: TRBJ2-7; D gene: -; CDR3 DNA: TGTGCCAGCAGTCAGAACTACGAGCAGTACTTC; CDR3 protein: CASSQNYEQYF
clone size: -; V gene: TRBV29-1; CDR3 length: 10; J gene: TRBJ1-2; D gene: -; CDR3 DNA: TGCAGCGTTGATTCGAGTGGCTACACCTTC; CDR3 protein: CSVDSSGYTF
clone size: -; V gene: TRBV11-2; CDR3 length: 14; J gene: TRBJ1-5; D gene: -; CDR3 DNA: TGTGCCAGCAGCCCGCTTGGGGGAAATCTACCCCAGCATTTT; CDR3 protein: CASSPLGGNLPQHF
clone size: many; V gene: TRBV12-3/TRBV12-4; CDR3 length: 14; J gene: TRBJ2-5; D gene: TRBD2; CDR3 DNA: TGTGCCAGCAACCCGGGACTAGCATCCGAGACCCAGTACTTC; CDR3 protein: CASNPGLASETQYF
clone size: many; V gene: TRBV20-1; CDR3 length: 15; J gene: TRBJ2-4; D gene: -; CDR3 DNA: TGCAGTGCTAGAGATCTAAGCGGGCCTCAAAACATTCAGTACTTC; CDR3 protein: CSARDLSGPQNIQYF
clone size: many; V gene: TRBV11-2; CDR3 length: 16; J gene: TRBJ1-1; D gene: TRBD1; CDR3 DNA: TGTGCCAGCAGGCCAACTTCAGGGGGTGGAAACACTGAAGCTTTCTTT; CDR3 protein: CASRPTSGGGNTEAFF
clone size: few; V gene: TRBV4-3; CDR3 length: 16; J gene: TRBJ1-1; D gene: -; CDR3 DNA: TGCGCCAGCAGCCGAAAACTCGGGGGAAGGGGGACTGAAGCTTTCTTT; CDR3 protein: CASSRKLGGRGTEAFF
clone size: few; V gene: TRBV20-1; CDR3 length: 14; J gene: TRBJ1-6; D gene: -; CDR3 DNA: TGCAGTGCTCGGATTCGCCCCTATAATTCACCCCTCCACTTT; CDR3 protein: CSARIRPYNSPLHF
clone size: few; V gene: TRBV19; CDR3 length: 15; J gene: TRBJ1-5; D gene: TRBD1; CDR3 DNA: TGTGCCAGTAGTATAGGAGGGGGCTCCCATCAGCCCCAGCATTTT; CDR3 protein: CASSIGGGSHQPQHF
clone size: -; V gene: TRBV29-1; CDR3 length: 16; J gene: TRBJ1-2; D gene: -; CDR3 DNA: TGCAGCGTTGAAGCCTCACCTTGGGGCAGGAACTATGGCTACACCTTC; CDR3 protein: CSVEASPWGRNYGYTF
clone size: many; V gene: TRBV7-2; CDR3 length: 15; J gene: TRBJ1-2; D gene: -; CDR3 DNA: TGTGCCAGCAGCCGGAGCTCAGGGAGCCTCTATGGCTACACCTTC; CDR3 protein: CASSRSSGSLYGYTF
clone size: few; V gene: TRBV2; CDR3 length: 12; J gene: TRBJ1-5; D gene: -; CDR3 DNA: TGTGCCAGCAGTGTCCCCAATCAGCCCCAGCATTTT; CDR3 protein: CASSVPNQPQHF
clone size: many; V gene: TRBV30; CDR3 length: 13; J gene: TRBJ2-7; D gene: TRBD2; CDR3 DNA: TGTGCCTGGACTAGCGGCAGTAGGTACGAGCAGTACTTC; CDR3 protein: CAWTSGSRYEQYF
clone size: -; V gene: TRBV5-1; CDR3 length: 14; J gene: TRBJ1-1; D gene: TRBD1; CDR3 DNA: TGCGCCAGCAGCTTCGACAGGGGGGGAGCTGAAGCTTTCTTT; CDR3 protein: CASSFDRGGAEAFF
clone size: -; V gene: TRBV30; CDR3 length: 13; J gene: TRBJ2-7; D gene: -; CDR3 DNA: TGTGCCTGGAATCGACCCCTAGAATACGAGCAGTACTTC; CDR3 protein: CAWNRPLEYEQYF
clone size: many; V gene: TRBV11-3; CDR3 length: 12; J gene: TRBJ2-1; D gene: -; CDR3 DNA: TGTGCCAGCAGCTTGATCGACAATGAGCAGTTCTTC; CDR3 protein: CASSLIDNEQFF
clone size: many; V gene: TRBV11-3; CDR3 length: 13; J gene: TRBJ1-2; D gene: -; CDR3 DNA: TGTGCCAGCAGCTTAGGGGGGCGCGATGGCTACACCTTC; CDR3 protein: CASSLGGRDGYTF
clone size: many; V gene: TRBV5-1; CDR3 length: 16; J gene: TRBJ2-7; D gene: TRBD1; CDR3 DNA: TGCGCCAGCAGCTTTATTCCGGGACAGGGGGCCCGCGAGCAGTACTTC; CDR3 protein: CASSFIPGQGAREQYF
clone size: few; V gene: TRBV4-3; CDR3 length: 14; J gene: TRBJ1-2; D gene: -; CDR3 DNA: TGCGCCAGCAGCCAGGAACCAGGAGCGCTAGGCTACACCTTC; CDR3 protein: CASSQEPGALGYTF
clone size: few; V gene: TRBV6-1; CDR3 length: 13; J gene: TRBJ2-5; D gene: -; CDR3 DNA: TGTGCCAGCAGTCAAGTGAACCAAGAGACCCAGTACTTC; CDR3 protein: CASSQVNQETQYF
clone size: many; V gene: TRBV20-1; CDR3 length: 14; J gene: TRBJ2-3; D gene: TRBD2; CDR3 DNA: TGCAGTGCTAGGGGACTAGCGGGAGCAGATACGCAGTATTTT; CDR3 protein: CSARGLAGADTQYF
clone size: many; V gene: TRBV20-1; CDR3 length: 15; J gene: TRBJ2-7; D gene: -; CDR3 DNA: TGCAGTGCTAGTAGGATAGGGTCGGGTTCCTACGAGCAGTACTTC; CDR3 protein: CSASRIGSGSYEQYF
clone size: many; V gene: TRBV20-1; CDR3 length: 16; J gene: TRBJ2-2; D gene: TRBD2; CDR3 DNA: TGCAGTGCTAAAGGGCGAGCGGGAGATGGCACCGGGGAGCTGTTTTTT; CDR3 protein: CSAKGRAGDGTGELFF
clone size: few; V gene: TRBV20-1; CDR3 length: 12; J gene: TRBJ2-5; D gene: TRBD2; CDR3 DNA: TGCAGTGCCCTGACTAGCAGGGAGACCCAGTACTTC; CDR3 protein: CSALTSRETQYF
clone size: few; V gene: TRBV3-1; CDR3 length: 16; J gene: TRBJ2-3; D gene: -; CDR3 DNA: TGTGCCAGCAGCCAAGAACCCTATCCGGGGACAGATACGCAGTATTTT; CDR3 protein: CASSQEPYPGTDTQYF
clone size: many; V gene: TRBV15; CDR3 length: 14; J gene: TRBJ1-4; D gene: TRBD1; CDR3 DNA: TGTGCCACCAGCACCAGACAGGGTAATGAAAAACTGTTTTTT; CDR3 protein: CATSTRQGNEKLFF